This T cell receptor (beta chain) is drawn from a study of blood T cell repertoires in COVID-19. Overall study: There were acute and convalescent COVID-19 samples, and they came from the United States, Italy and Spain. Sample material is recorded as cDNA or gDNA derived from T cells, B-cell-depleted T cells, or PBMCs.

Method: immunoSEQ multiplex PCR; TCRdb's copy keeps in-frame clones and lacks some. The sample has under 150,000 clones, 88% seen once. CDR1 MNHEY and CDR2 SMNVEV come from the germline V gene (reference sequence). V was clipped by 2 bases and J by 8 bases; unmatched bases: 15. CDR3 length: 17 residues. Clinical history reported by participants formed the basis on which cohorts were assigned. The TCR sequence derives from a woman in her twenties or thirties with acute COVID-19. V usage is TRBV27 and J usage is TRBJ2-1; 7 bases are shared with TRBD1. Input material: PBMCs or T cells enriched from blood (not recorded which). The CDR3: CASSLIRDPGGVYEQFF. The CDR3 region has the DNA TGTGCCAGCAGTTTAATCCGGGACCCAGGGGGAGTTTATGAGCAGTTCTTC.